This T cell receptor beta chain was sequenced during a study of Graves' ophthalmopathy and Graves' hyperthyroidism (dated 2018 in TCRdb). With regard to the full study: Peripheral blood was collected at initial diagnosis, prior to any treatment. TCR beta repertoire signatures were used to distinguish Graves' ophthalmopathy from Graves' hyperthyroidism and to predict progression to ophthalmopathy. Following sampling, methimazole starting at 30 mg daily was administered to hyperthyroidism patients, and high-dose intravenous methylprednisolone was administered to ophthalmopathy patients. In more than five hyperthyroidism patients, the T-cell repertoires found in thyroid tissue were compared with those found in blood. For training and testing, the roughly 93 patients in the discovery cohort were randomly divided in a 7:3 ratio. An independent validation cohort was composed of fewer than 20 hyperthyroidism patients and around 16 patients who later progressed from hyperthyroidism to ophthalmopathy. In total, around 140 blood samples were TCR-sequenced: 43 ophthalmopathy, some 75 hyperthyroidism and some 17 hyperthyroidism-to-ophthalmopathy patients. To explore V-J signatures distinguishing ophthalmopathy from hyperthyroidism, a discovery set of 100 patients (around 42 ophthalmopathy, some 57 stable hyperthyroidism) was enrolled.

The ophthalmopathy patients had moderately to severely active disease, with a Clinical Activity Score of 3 or higher, a NOSPECS grade of 4 or higher, and a disease duration of less than 3 months. Patients were excluded if they had other autoimmune diseases, uncontrolled infections, pregnancy or lactation. Clinical symptoms, serum thyroxine, TRAb, thyroid ultrasound and orbital computed tomography were used for diagnosis. Ficoll-Paque density gradient centrifugation was used to isolate PBMCs from about 9 ml of fresh peripheral blood. Trizol reagent was used to extract the total RNA, and its quality was then checked on an Agilent 2100 Bioanalyzer. This clonotype has ten or more counts. What antigen it recognizes has not been identified. Nothing much larger sits one base from this clone, and base qualities are not available. Overall study results and their limits: Sample size was not statistically predetermined, and group allocation was not concealed from the investigators. In validation, the model predicted ophthalmopathy progression with nearly 71% sensitivity and 72.22% specificity; 12 predicted patients were CT-confirmed with GO in a median of approximately 6.5 months. Ophthalmopathy was separated from stable hyperthyroidism by the 13-signature model with around 89% sensitivity and around 81% specificity in cross-validation and with 80%/75% in the test set. Among expanded thyroid clonotypes with frequency above 0.001, most also showed up in blood, which suggests that blood repertoires may reflect the thyroid immune response.

For repertoire sequencing, TCR beta CDR3 regions were amplified from RNA transcripts. A first-round RT-PCR used HTBI primers with the Qiagen OneStep RT-PCR kit, followed by a second-round multiplex PCR, size selection and purification. Sequencing of the libraries was carried out on an Illumina HiSeq2000 in paired-end mode with 100 bp reads. Concerning the study's data processing: SOAPnuke was used for read processing, and reads with adapters, uncalled bases, a mean Phred below 15, or no exact constant-primer or identifier match were discarded. High-quality paired reads were merged with COPE v1.2.5. Each unique nucleotide sequence was defined as a clonotype, and clonotypes were aligned to IMGT TRB V, D and J references with MiTCR v1.1. The analysis was limited to V-J combinations with a frequency above 0.0001, which together covered around 99% of the repertoires. For each V-J combination, a TCR clonal expansion and chaos score was defined as F50 clonal expansion divided by the chaos observed in the TCRdist matrix. Welch's t-statistics and random forest were used to reduce the features to some 13 V-J combinations, which were then used as input to a naive Bayes classifier. Thyroid-blood repertoire similarity was quantified with the Morisita-Horn index. TCRdb handled the public reads itself, with Q25 trimming in fastp and clone calling in MiXCR, and kept productive beta chains. Each CDR3 protein appears once, grouped with its most common genes and DNA. TCRdb, not the authors, supplied the V and J calls. Across this sample there are about 160,000 distinct CDR3 sequences, with roughly two fifths seen only once. The ten largest clones take up about 9.5% of the sample.

V is reduced by 6 bases and J by 3 bases, leaving a spacing of 15 bases between them. The CDR3 sequence holds 14 residues, the cysteine and phenylalanine included. The CDR3 DNA has 42 bases and is translated from base 1. CDR1 is given as SNHLY and CDR2 as FYNNEI, both from the germline V gene. The TCR was taken from a man younger than 45 with Graves' ophthalmopathy. Donor details come from another sample of the same person, matched by shared clones. The chain was built from TRBV2 and TRBJ2-7; no D segment can be confidently identified. The sample consisted of peripheral blood. At the DNA level, the sequence is TGTGCCAGCAGCGCAACTCCTCTAGACTACGAGCAGTACTTC. Its protein product is CASSATPLDYEQYF. Reference TRBV2 and TRBJ2-7 proteins supply the regions before and after the CDR3; the full variable domain is: EPEVTQTPSHQVTQMGQEVILRCVPISNHLYFYWYRQILGQKVEFLVSFYNNEISEKSEIFDDQFSVERPDGSNFTLKIRSTKLEDSAMYFCASSATPLDYEQYFGPGTRLTVT.